The 20 T cell receptor beta chains presented below share a single source sample, sequenced in a study of blood T cell repertoires in COVID-19. Assay: immunoSEQ multiplex PCR; the TCRdb copy retains only in-frame clones and omits some. This repertoire shows around 55,000 clones, about 93% found once; its top ten account for approximately 15%. Input material: peripheral blood. These receptors originate from a human donor with active COVID-19. The donor label of this sample is uncertain.

This clone came up a few times. The chain links TRBV19 to TRBJ2-7, with a tentative D call TRBD1 (6 bases). V was clipped by 4 bases and J by 2 bases, with 12 bases between them. CDR1 is LNHDA, CDR2 SQIVND, per germline (reference sequence). This CDR3 has 14 amino acids. The CDR3 bases are TGTGCCAGTAGTACACCGGACAGAGCCTACGAGCAGTACTTC. Translation: CASSTPDRAYEQYF.

V is TRBV5-1 and J is TRBJ2-1; maybe TRBD1 (6 bases). This CDR3 has 18 residues. The germline V and J ends were trimmed by 4 bases and 6 bases, with 26 bases remaining between them. The germline V gene encodes CDR1 SGHRS and CDR2 YFSETQ. The CDR3 DNA reads as TGCGCCAGCAGCCTAACCTCCTCGGACAGCCCCTTGAGCAATGAGCAGTTCTTC. Translating gives CASSLTSSDSPLSNEQFF. Based on the CDR3 plus reference TRBV5-1 and TRBJ2-1, the full variable domain is KAGVTQTPRYLIKTRGQQVTLSCSPISGHRSVSWYQQTPGQGLQFLFEYFSETQRNKGNFPGRFSGRQFSNSRSEMNVSTLELGDSALYLCASSLTSSDSPLSNEQFFGPGTRLTVL.

The chain joins TRBV5-5 to TRBJ2-7; 8 bases are shared with TRBD2. CDR1 is SGHKS, CDR2 YYEKEE, per germline (reference sequence). The CDR3 has 14 residues. The ends lost 3 bases at V and 2 bases at J; junction bases unmatched: 4. CDR3 nucleotide sequence: TGTGCCAGCAGCTCTTTAGCGGGGACCTACGAGCAGTACTTC. Translation gives CASSSLAGTYEQYF.

This chain joins TRBV7-2 and TRBJ2-7, with TRBD2 matching 8 bases. The CDR3 has 16 amino acids. The J segment lost 5 bases and the V segment lost 1 base, leaving 10 bases of the junction unmatched. Germline-derived CDR1 and CDR2 are SGHTA and FQGNSA. The CDR3 is CASSLVSGRPSDEQYF. As DNA, the CDR3 is TGTGCCAGCAGCTTAGTAAGCGGGAGACCCTCGGACGAGCAGTACTTC.

The chain recombines TRBV27 with TRBJ2-6; D not certain. The V end was cut by 11 bases, the J end by 4 bases, with 12 bases between. The length of the CDR3 is 13 residues. Germline lookup yields CDR1 MNHEY and CDR2 SMNVEV (reference sequence). In nucleotides, the CDR3 is TGTGCCTCTCGGGTGGTCGGGGCCAACGTCCTGACTTTC. It yields the protein CASRVVGANVLTF. The entire variable domain, with the rest obtained from reference TRBV27 and TRBJ2-6, is as follows: EAQVTQNPRYLITVTGKKLTVTCSQNMNHEYMSWYRQDPGLGLRQIYYSMNVEVTDKGDVPEGYKVSRKEKRNFPLILESPSPNQTSLYFCASRVVGANVLTFGAGSRLTVL.

V and J are TRBV11-2 and TRBJ2-4; 11 bases are a match to TRBD2. Looked up from germline, CDR1 is SGHAT and CDR2 is FQNNGV. V trimming: 8 bases; J trimming: 4 bases; junction bases outside the gene matches: 4. CDR3 length equals 14 residues. The CDR3 DNA is TGTGCCAGCGGTAGCGGGGGGGAGAAAAACATTCAGTACTTC. The encoded protein is CASGSGGEKNIQYF.

The V gene is TRBV7-9, the J gene TRBJ2-1; D is uncertain. Trimming took 1 base from V and 9 from J, leaving 7 bases between them. Germline loops: CDR1 SEHNR, CDR2 FQNEAQ (reference sequence). The CDR3 is 12 residues long. Here the CDR3 reads CASSLELGEQFF. The CDR3 coding sequence is TGTGCCAGCAGCTTAGAGCTAGGTGAGCAGTTCTTC.

The chain carries TRBV18 and TRBJ1-2; 8 bases are shared with TRBD1. The CDR3 length is 14 residues. V gave up 6 bases and J gave up 8 bases; unmatched junction bases: 11. Germline loops: CDR1 KGHSH, CDR2 LQKENI. The CDR3 sequence is CASSLDRAVGGYTF. In nucleotides, the CDR3 is TGTGCCAGCTCGCTGGACAGGGCAGTGGGAGGCTACACCTTC.

The genes are TRBV12-3 or TRBV12-4 and TRBJ2-2; the D is unclear. Between the trimmed V and J ends, which lost 5 bases and 5 bases, there was a span of 9 bases. The CDR3 sequence is 13 residues long. CDR3 in amino acids: CASSGSWTGELFF. The CDR3 coding sequence is TGTGCCAGCAGTGGTAGTTGGACCGGGGAGCTGTTTTTT.

The rearrangement joins TRBV7-9 to TRBJ2-7, with 7 bases fitting TRBD2. This CDR3 is 14 amino acids long. After removal of 3 bases from V and 3 bases from J, the junction contained 5 bases not matched to a gene. CDR1 and CDR2 (germline): SEHNR, FQNEAQ (reference sequence). The CDR3 DNA is TGTGCCAGCAGCTTGAGCGGGACCAACTACGAGCAGTACTTC. Translated: CASSLSGTNYEQYF.

This clone was counted a single time. V usage is TRBV10-3 and J usage is TRBJ2-1, with 7 positions matching TRBD2. The V segment lost 10 bases and the J segment 6 bases; nucleotides outside the gene matches: 18. This CDR3 has 16 residues. Per the germline V gene, CDR1 is ENHRY and CDR2 is SYGVKD. The CDR3 DNA reads TGTGCCACCGCCCTAAGATCGGGAGGAACCTCCAATGAGCAGTTCTTC. Amino acids: CATALRSGGTSNEQFF.

There are a few counts of this clone. The chain combines TRBV5-1 with TRBJ2-7; TRBD2 matches 9 bases. The germline V gene encodes CDR1 SGHRS and CDR2 YFSETQ. V gave up 5 bases and J gave up 1 base; unmatched junction bases: 7. The CDR3 length is 15 residues. The DNA for the CDR3 is TGCGCCAGCAGTCAGACTAGCGGTTTTTCCTACGAGCAGTACTTC. This gives the protein CASSQTSGFSYEQYF.

This chain connects TRBV7-8 to TRBJ1-5, with 7 bases lining up with TRBD1. V shed 4 bases and J 3 bases; nucleotides not matched to a gene: 3. The CDR3 is 14 residues long. Germline lookup yields CDR1 SGHVS and CDR2 FQNEAQ. This chain's CDR3 is CASSSGQHNQPQHF. CDR3 bases: TGTGCCAGCAGCTCGGGACAGCACAATCAGCCCCAGCATTTT.

V and J are TRBV5-4 and TRBJ2-1; D is perhaps TRBD1 (6 bases). The germline gives CDR1 SGHNT, CDR2 YYREEE (reference sequence). V was trimmed by 6 bases and J by 6 bases, leaving 22 bases between them. The length of the CDR3 is 16 residues. The CDR3 sequence is CASTQTLTGVPNEQFF. The DNA of the CDR3 is TGTGCCAGCACCCAAACCCTGACAGGCGTTCCCAATGAGCAGTTCTTC. Variable domain in full (rest from reference TRBV5-4 and TRBJ2-1): ETGVTQSPTHLIKTRGQQVTLRCSSQSGHNTVSWYQQALGQGPQFIFQYYREEENGRGNFPPRFSGLQFPNYSSELNVNALELDDSALYLCASTQTLTGVPNEQFFGPGTRLTVL.

The rearrangement uses TRBV29-1 and TRBJ2-1; D is ambiguous. CDR3 length: 13 amino acids. The V end was cut by 5 bases, the J end by 0 bases, with 8 bases between. Germline V lookup: CDR1 SQVTM, CDR2 ANQGSEA. In DNA, the CDR3 is TGCAGCGTTTCTAGTTACTCCTACAATGAGCAGTTCTTC. Its translation: CSVSSYSYNEQFF.

The genes are TRBV7-3 and TRBJ2-1, with 7 bases fitting TRBD2. This CDR3 contains 16 residues. V trimming: 5 bases; J trimming: 1 base; junction bases outside the gene matches: 8. Looked up from germline, CDR1 is SGHTA and CDR2 is FQGTGA. The CDR3 nucleotides read TGTGCCAGCAGCCCAGGGAGGGCGAGGTCCTACAATGAGCAGTTCTTC. This gives the protein CASSPGRARSYNEQFF.

The chain has TRBV6-5 and TRBJ2-5; TRBD1 matches at 11 bases. CDR1 and CDR2 (germline): MNHEY, SVGAGI. Trimming took 6 bases from V and 4 from J; bases not matched to a gene: 4. This CDR3 is built from 14 residues. For the CDR3, the DNA is TGTGCCAGCAGACGGACAGGGGGCGGAGAGACCCAGTACTTC. Amino acid sequence: CASRRTGGGETQYF.

The chain has TRBV5-4 and TRBJ2-7; TRBD2 is a possible D gene (6 bases). Germline V gene data show CDR1 as SGHNT and CDR2 as YYREEE (reference sequence). The CDR3 covers 11 residues. V was cut by 3 bases and J by 6 bases, with 7 bases left in between. The CDR3, as DNA: TGTGCCAGCAGCTCTAGCGTCGAGCAGTACTTC. This translates into CASSSSVEQYF.

The table lists this clone with a count of one. V is TRBV9 and J is TRBJ2-1, with 8 bases identical to TRBD2. With V trimmed by 0 bases and J by 10 bases, 9 bases remained unmatched. Germline CDR1 and CDR2: SGDLS and YYNGEE. This CDR3 region has 15 residues. The CDR3 nucleotides read TGTGCCAGCAGCGTAGACGGGGCCGGGGGGGCGGAGCAGTTCTTC. This translates into CASSVDGAGGAEQFF.

The chain combines TRBV4-3 with TRBJ2-2; 7 nucleotides match TRBD1. V lost 1 base and J lost 6; bases outside the gene matches: 11. The germline CDR1 and CDR2 sequences are LGHNA and YSLEER. This CDR3 region has 17 residues. As DNA, the CDR3 is TGCGCCAGCAGCCAAGTACGAGCAGGGGGAATTCCCGGGGAGCTGTTTTTT. Protein product: CASSQVRAGGIPGELFF.